This T cell receptor (beta chain) was sequenced during a study of response to subunit inactivated influenza vaccine (dated by TCRdb to the late 2010s). General notes on the study: The study used deep quantitative T cell receptor repertoire profiling to track responses to a trivalent subunit inactivated influenza vaccine.

This clonotype came up a few times. The target of this receptor is not known. Base quality data are lacking; no much larger clone is found one base away. The paper as a whole reports these results and caveats: According to the authors, only a limited number of new T cells may be recruited by each seasonal influenza vaccination.

Including the terminal cysteine and phenylalanine, the CDR3 comprises 13 residues. Solely the CDR3 DNA is kept, with 39 bases framed from the first base. Looking up the germline V gene yields CDR1 SGHVS and CDR2 FQNEAQ. The V end loses 6 bases and the J end loses 4 bases, and a stretch of 9 bases separates them. Library method: RT-PCR. TCRdb shows the sequencer as Illumina HiSeq 2500. TCRdb trimmed public reads at Q25 via fastp, called clones via MiXCR and kept in-frame beta chains. Identical CDR3 protein sequences are pooled into one entry, listed with their most common genes and DNA. This sample lists around 540,000 distinct CDR3 sequences; 12% were detected once. The top ten hold 10% of the sample.

The sequence derives from a man aged 45-65 years who received an inactivated influenza vaccine. Donor details come from another sample of the same person, matched by shared clones. The sequenced sample was PBMCs from blood, obtained on the day of vaccination. The V gene is TRBV7-8 and the J gene is TRBJ1-4, with the D gene not confidently named. The DNA sequence is as follows: TGTGCCAGCAGGGCACTGCTTAATGAAAAACTGTTTTTT. It specifies CASRALLNEKLFF.